A selection of T cell receptor beta chains follows, all from one sample in a study of blood T cells in healthy people across ages. Each CDR3 protein is one row after TCRdb ran MiXCR on the 5' RACE reads. The table records about 1.8 million distinct CDR3 sequences, 49% of them present only once. Sequenced sample: blood. These receptors all come from a middle-aged woman in good health. Each CDR3 is given with its conserved first and last residue. The order of the fields is J gene, V gene, D gene, clone size, CDR3 DNA, CDR3 protein. D genes are given only for firm matches. Some rows mark clone size as missing; the rest say once, few, many or name a class of expanded clone.

>TRBJ2-1|TRBV24-1|.|.
TGTGCCACCAGTGACCCACGGACTTACAATGAGCAGTTCTTC
CATSDPRTYNEQFF
>TRBJ1-1|TRBV27|TRBD1|once
TGTGCCAGCAGTCCGCGGACAGGGGGGGGACACACTGAAGCTTTCTTT
CASSPRTGGGHTEAFF
>TRBJ2-5|TRBV12-3/TRBV12-4|.|.
TGTGCCAGCAGTTTCGCGGGTTTGGAGCAGTACTTC
CASSFAGLEQYF
>TRBJ2-1|TRBV6-2/TRBV6-3|.|.
TGTGCCAGCAGCCCACAGGCCTACGAGCAGTTCTTC
CASSPQAYEQFF
>TRBJ1-2|TRBV27|TRBD1|.
TGTGCCAGCAGTCGGACAGGGAGAACCCACTATGGCTACACCTTC
CASSRTGRTHYGYTF
>TRBJ2-3|TRBV29-1|TRBD1|.
TGCAGCGTTGATGGGGACAGGACATATACGCAGTATTTT
CSVDGDRTYTQYF
>TRBJ2-3|TRBV4-1|TRBD2|.
TGCGCCAGCAGCCAAGGGAGGCTAGCGGGGGAGAATACGCAGTATTTT
CASSQGRLAGENTQYF
>TRBJ2-7|TRBV15|TRBD1|once
TGTGCCACCAGCAGGGGACAGGGCCCGAGGTCTTACGAGCAGTACTTC
CATSRGQGPRSYEQYF
>TRBJ1-2|TRBV12-3/TRBV12-4|TRBD1|.
TGTGCCAGCAGTCCTCACGCCGGGACAGTTTATGGCTACACCTTC
CASSPHAGTVYGYTF
>TRBJ2-5|TRBV28|TRBD1|.
TGTGCCAGCAGTCGGGACAGGGCCCAGACCCAGTACTTC
CASSRDRAQTQYF
>TRBJ2-5|TRBV4-3|.|few
TGCGCCAGCAGCCAAGACTTGCAGGGTATAGAGACCCAGTACTTC
CASSQDLQGIETQYF
>TRBJ2-3|TRBV12-3/TRBV12-4|.|few
TGTGCCAGCAGTTTACGACTACAGTTAAGCACAGATACGCAGTATTTT
CASSLRLQLSTDTQYF
>TRBJ2-4|TRBV7-9|TRBD1|.
TGTGCCAGCAGCTTAAGCTCCACAGGGGACATTCAGTACTTC
CASSLSSTGDIQYF
>TRBJ2-7|TRBV29-1|TRBD1|many
TGCAGCGTGGGACAGGGTATCTACGAGCAGTACTTC
CSVGQGIYEQYF
>TRBJ2-7|TRBV6-6|.|few
TGTGCCAGCAGTTCCGGGGCGGCTGAGCAGTACTTC
CASSSGAAEQYF
>TRBJ2-5|TRBV7-8|TRBD1|.
TGTGCCAGCACCCATGGGACAGAAGAGACCCAGTACTTC
CASTHGTEETQYF
>TRBJ1-2|TRBV20-1|.|.
TGCAGCCCTAGAGGGACGATCTGTGGCTACACCTTC
CSPRGTICGYTF
>TRBJ1-2|TRBV13|.|.
TGTGCCAGCAGCTTAGGGACCCGGGGGTATAACTATGGCTACACCTTC
CASSLGTRGYNYGYTF
>TRBJ2-7|TRBV6-5|TRBD2|few
TGTGCCAGCCAGAGATGGGGCGGGGGGGCCTACGAGCAGTACTTC
CASQRWGGGAYEQYF
>TRBJ1-6|TRBV12-3/TRBV12-4|.|.
TGTGCCAGCAGTGCAGGAGATCAATATAATTCACCCCTCCACTTT
CASSAGDQYNSPLHF
>TRBJ2-7|TRBV5-6|TRBD1|.
TGTGCCAGCAGCTGGACAGGGAGGTCCTACGAGCAGTACTTC
CASSWTGRSYEQYF
>TRBJ2-5|TRBV9|TRBD2|.
TGTGCCAGCAGCGTAGATCCTAGCGGCCTCGTGGAAGAGACCCAGTACTTC
CASSVDPSGLVEETQYF
>TRBJ2-5|TRBV6-5|.|.
TGTGCCAGCAGTTACACCGACATTAACCAAGAGACCCAGTACTTC
CASSYTDINQETQYF